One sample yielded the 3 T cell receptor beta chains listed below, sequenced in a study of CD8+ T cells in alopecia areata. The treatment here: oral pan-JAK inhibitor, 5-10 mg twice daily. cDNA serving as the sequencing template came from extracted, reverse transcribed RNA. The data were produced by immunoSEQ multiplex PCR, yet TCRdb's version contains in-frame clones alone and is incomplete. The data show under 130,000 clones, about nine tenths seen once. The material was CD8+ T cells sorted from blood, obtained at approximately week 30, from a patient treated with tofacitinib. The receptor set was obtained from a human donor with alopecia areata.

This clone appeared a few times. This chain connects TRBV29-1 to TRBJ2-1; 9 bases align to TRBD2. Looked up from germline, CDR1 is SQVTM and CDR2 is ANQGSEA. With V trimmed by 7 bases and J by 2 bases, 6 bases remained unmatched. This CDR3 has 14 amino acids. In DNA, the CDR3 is TGCAGCGGCGGGCGGGAGGGCCCCTACAATGAGCAGTTCTTC. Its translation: CSGGREGPYNEQFF.

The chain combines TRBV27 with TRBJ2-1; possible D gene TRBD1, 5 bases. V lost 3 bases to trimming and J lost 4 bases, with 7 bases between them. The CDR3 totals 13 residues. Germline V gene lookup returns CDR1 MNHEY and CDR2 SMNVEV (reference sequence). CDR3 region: CASSFGAYNEQFF. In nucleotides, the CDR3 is TGTGCCAGCAGTTTTGGGGCTTACAATGAGCAGTTCTTC.

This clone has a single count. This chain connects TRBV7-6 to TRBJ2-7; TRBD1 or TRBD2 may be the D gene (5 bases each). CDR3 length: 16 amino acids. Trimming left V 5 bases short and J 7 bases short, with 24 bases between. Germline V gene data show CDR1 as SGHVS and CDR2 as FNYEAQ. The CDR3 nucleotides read TGTGCCAGCAGCCCGGGGAAGGGCGCAGGGTTGTGGGAGCAGTACTTC. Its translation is CASSPGKGAGLWEQYF.